These T cell receptor beta chains were read from a single sample in a study of technical replicates of blood from several donors. Only in-frame clones appear in the TCRdb table, and some are missing; sequencing was by immunoSEQ multiplex PCR. The sample includes around 93,000 clones, roughly 94% of them seen just once. The sample was T cells isolated from PBMCs. These receptors originate from a human donor in good health. Each CDR3 is given with its conserved first and last residue. Fields, in order: J gene, D gene, clone size, V gene, CDR3 protein, CDR3 DNA. D genes are given only for firm matches. Clone size is shown for a subset of rows, as once, few, many or a class of expanded clone.

TRBJ2-7 TRBD1 once TRBV7-9 CASSLGQGFYEQYF TGTGCCAGCAGCTTAGGACAGGGATTCTACGAGCAGTACTTC
TRBJ2-7 TRBD1 NA TRBV4-2 CASSLQGGSYEQYF TGTGCCAGTTCCTTACAGGGGGGCTCCTACGAGCAGTACTTC
TRBJ2-5 NA NA TRBV7-2 CASSLQYQETQYF TGTGCCAGCAGCTTACAGTACCAAGAGACCCAGTACTTC
TRBJ2-1 NA NA TRBV27 CASSLTRGNEQFF TGTGCCAGCAGTCTAACCAGGGGAAATGAGCAGTTCTTC
TRBJ2-7 NA NA TRBV7-9 CASSLDLYEQYF TGTGCCAGCAGCCTCGACTTATACGAGCAGTACTTC
TRBJ2-5 TRBD2 NA TRBV10-3 CAISESMVQAGGPRETQYF TGTGCCATCAGTGAGTCGATGGTACAAGCGGGAGGGCCCAGGGAGACCCAGTACTTC
TRBJ1-4 TRBD1 NA TRBV9 CASSAPSTGDKLFF TGTGCCAGCAGCGCCCCCTCGACAGGGGACAAACTGTTTTTT
TRBJ2-3 NA NA TRBV9 CASSVSSGGGGDTQYF TGTGCCAGCAGCGTTTCTTCGGGAGGAGGGGGGGATACGCAGTATTTT
TRBJ1-1 NA NA TRBV5-4 CASSSGSYTEAFF TGTGCCAGCAGCTCGGGTTCGTACACTGAAGCTTTCTTT
TRBJ2-7 NA once TRBV9 CASSPMGAGGEQYF TGTGCCAGCAGCCCCATGGGAGCGGGCGGCGAGCAGTACTTC
TRBJ1-3 TRBD1 NA TRBV18 CASSPQGAIGNTIYF TGTGCCAGCTCACCACAGGGGGCGATTGGAAACACCATATATTTT
TRBJ2-1 TRBD2 NA TRBV4-2 CASSQERELDNEQFF TGTGCCAGCAGCCAAGAGCGGGAGTTGGACAATGAGCAGTTCTTC
TRBJ2-7 NA NA TRBV10-3 CAISQDYEQYF TGTGCCATCAGCCAGGATTACGAGCAGTACTTC
TRBJ2-1 NA NA TRBV11-3 CASSLHRPGQGAGDEQFF TGTGCCAGCAGCTTACATCGTCCGGGACAAGGGGCTGGCGATGAGCAGTTCTTC
TRBJ1-2 NA once TRBV4-3 CASSQDPGWGNYGYTF TGCGCCAGCAGCCAAGATCCGGGGTGGGGAAACTATGGCTACACCTTC
TRBJ2-7 TRBD1 NA TRBV28 CASSSQIGTGGTYEQYF TGTGCCAGCAGTTCCCAAATCGGGACAGGGGGAACCTACGAGCAGTACTTC
TRBJ2-1 NA NA TRBV30 CAWTPSAEIWEEFF TGTGCCTGGACCCCTTCAGCCGAGATTTGGGAGGAGTTCTTC
TRBJ2-7 NA NA TRBV29-1 CSVGPAGQPYEQYF TGCAGCGTTGGGCCGGCAGGGCAGCCCTACGAGCAGTACTTC
TRBJ1-1 NA NA TRBV5-6 CASSLYNQVNTEAFF TGTGCCAGCAGCTTGTATAACCAGGTGAACACTGAAGCTTTCTTT
TRBJ1-5 NA NA TRBV18 CASSPPFTGISNQPQHF TGTGCCAGCTCACCACCCTTCACAGGTATTAGCAATCAGCCCCAGCATTTT
TRBJ1-4 NA NA TRBV5-4 CASSLGTNEKLFF TGTGCCAGCAGCTTGGGGACAAATGAAAAACTGTTTTTT
TRBJ1-5 TRBD1 NA TRBV7-2 CASTWDSHQPQHF TGTGCCAGCACTTGGGACAGTCATCAGCCCCAGCATTTT
TRBJ1-2 NA NA TRBV4-3 CASSPGAGDYGYTF TGCGCCAGCAGCCCTGGGGCAGGGGACTATGGCTACACCTTC
TRBJ2-7 NA NA TRBV18 CASSLKVAHEQYF TGTGCCAGCTCACTTAAGGTAGCCCACGAGCAGTACTTC
TRBJ1-2 TRBD1 NA TRBV9 CASSSQATRQGTGYTF TGTGCCAGCAGCTCCCAGGCGACCCGACAGGGGACCGGCTACACCTTC
TRBJ2-7 TRBD1 NA TRBV13 CASSQGDYEQYF TGTGCCAGCAGCCAGGGGGACTACGAGCAGTACTTC
TRBJ2-5 NA NA TRBV27 CASSLGHLETQYF TGTGCCAGCAGTTTAGGACACCTCGAGACCCAGTACTTC
TRBJ2-6 TRBD1 NA TRBV7-6 CASSQTGEPGANVLTF TGTGCCAGCAGTCAAACAGGGGAACCTGGGGCCAACGTCCTGACTTTC
TRBJ2-5 TRBD1 NA TRBV27 CASSQGAWETQYF TGTGCCAGCAGTCAGGGGGCATGGGAGACCCAGTACTTC
TRBJ2-1 NA NA TRBV27 CASSLRQSSYNEQFF TGTGCCAGCAGTCTCCGACAGAGCTCCTACAATGAGCAGTTCTTC
TRBJ2-5 NA NA TRBV6-4 CASSVYPEETQYF TGTGCCAGCAGTGTTTATCCTGAGGAGACCCAGTACTTC
TRBJ1-1 NA NA TRBV9 CASSADFSMNTEAFF TGTGCCAGCAGCGCCGACTTCTCCATGAACACTGAAGCTTTCTTT
TRBJ1-1 NA once TRBV23-1 CASREEGSEAFF TGCGCCAGCAGGGAGGAGGGCTCTGAAGCTTTCTTT
TRBJ2-3 TRBD2 NA TRBV6-4 CASSSTSGGTDTQYF TGTGCCAGCAGTTCAACTAGCGGGGGCACAGATACGCAGTATTTT
TRBJ2-1 NA NA TRBV7-2 CASSLALGIDNEQFF TGTGCCAGCAGCTTAGCGCTCGGGATCGACAATGAGCAGTTCTTC
TRBJ1-4 NA NA TRBV2 CASNRERTNEKLFF TGTGCCAGCAACAGAGAACGGACTAATGAAAAACTGTTTTTT
TRBJ2-3 NA NA TRBV5-3 CARSLFRRSTDTQYF TGTGCCAGAAGCTTGTTTCGCAGGAGCACAGATACGCAGTATTTT
TRBJ1-5 NA NA TRBV28 CAIQPSGNQPQHF TGTGCCATCCAGCCGAGCGGCAATCAGCCCCAGCATTTT
TRBJ2-2 NA NA TRBV27 CASSPFMSTHTGELFF TGTGCCAGCTCGCCCTTCATGAGCACGCACACCGGGGAGCTGTTTTTT
TRBJ2-3 TRBD2 NA TRBV6-1 CASRGPRASGSLSTDTQYF TGTGCCAGCCGTGGGCCGCGGGCTAGCGGGAGCCTAAGCACAGATACGCAGTATTTT
TRBJ2-2 NA NA TRBV7-9 CASEPVQGPGELFF TGTGCCAGCGAACCAGTACAGGGACCCGGGGAGCTGTTTTTT
TRBJ2-5 NA NA TRBV5-1 CASSFPSLETQYF TGCGCCAGCAGCTTCCCCTCCCTGGAGACCCAGTACTTC
TRBJ1-1 TRBD1 NA TRBV14 CASSEQGLKTNTEAFF TGTGCCAGCAGTGAACAGGGGCTAAAGACAAACACTGAAGCTTTCTTT
TRBJ2-6 NA NA TRBV27 CASSPRLSGANVLTF TGTGCCAGCAGCCCGAGACTCTCTGGGGCCAACGTCCTGACTTTC
TRBJ2-7 TRBD2 NA TRBV29-1 CSVGYSSGIREQYF TGCAGCGTTGGCTATAGTAGCGGGATTCGCGAGCAGTACTTC
TRBJ2-7 TRBD1 NA TRBV30 CAWTGGYEQYF TGTGCATGGACAGGGGGCTACGAGCAGTACTTC
TRBJ1-2 TRBD1 NA TRBV6-1 CASSELQGYKGYTF TGTGCCAGCAGTGAACTACAGGGGTATAAAGGCTACACCTTC
TRBJ1-3 NA NA TRBV6-6 CASSYSRGTPGNTIYF TGTGCCAGCAGTTACTCCAGGGGAACTCCTGGAAACACCATATATTTT
TRBJ2-7 TRBD2 once TRBV5-1 CASSMGTSGIYEQYF TGCGCCAGCAGCATGGGGACTAGCGGTATCTACGAGCAGTACTTC
TRBJ1-5 NA NA TRBV5-1 CASSLNGAYSNQPQHF TGCGCCAGCAGCTTGAATGGGGCTTATAGCAATCAGCCCCAGCATTTT
TRBJ2-3 NA NA TRBV11-2 CASSYTGTTDTQYF TGTGCCAGCAGTTATACCGGGACTACAGATACGCAGTATTTT
TRBJ2-3 TRBD1 NA TRBV14 CASSQGTGVNTDTQYF TGTGCCAGCAGCCAAGGCACAGGGGTGAACACAGATACGCAGTATTTT
TRBJ2-7 NA NA TRBV10-3 CAIRQAVSYEQYF TGTGCCATTCGACAGGCTGTCTCCTACGAGCAGTACTTC
TRBJ2-1 NA NA TRBV4-2 CASSWEGGDEQFF TGTGCCAGCAGTTGGGAGGGGGGTGATGAGCAGTTCTTC
TRBJ2-3 NA NA TRBV5-1 CASSLGPGTDTQYF TGCGCCAGCAGCTTGGGGCCGGGGACAGATACGCAGTATTTT
TRBJ2-7 NA NA TRBV4-1 CASSQDRYVSEQYF TGCGCCAGCAGCCAAGATCGTTACGTTAGCGAGCAGTACTTC
TRBJ2-7 TRBD1 NA TRBV14 CASSHGTGKYEQYF TGTGCCAGCAGCCACGGGACAGGGAAATACGAGCAGTACTTC